This is a list of T cell receptor beta chains from one sample in a study of blood T cell repertoires in COVID-19. Sequencing used immunoSEQ multiplex PCR; TCRdb keeps in-frame clones, though not all of them. The table records about 480,000 clones, approximately 91% of them present only once. Input material: peripheral blood. Source of these receptors: a woman aged 45-60 years with COVID-19, enrolled during active disease. The CDR3 runs from the conserved cysteine through the conserved F or W. D genes are given only for firm matches. Part of the rows lack a size; the others show once, few, many or a class for expanded clones.

J gene | clone size | V gene | D gene | CDR3 DNA | CDR3 protein
TRBJ1-2 | NA | TRBV27 | NA | TGTGCCAGCAGTTTATACGCTGGGGGGGACTATGGCTACACCTTC | CASSLYAGGDYGYTF
TRBJ2-1 | NA | TRBV2 | TRBD1 | TGTGCCAGCAAGGGACAGGGAAGCAATGAGCAGTTCTTC | CASKGQGSNEQFF
TRBJ1-3 | NA | TRBV10-3 | TRBD1 | TGTGCCATCAGTGCGACAGGGGCTGGAAACACCATATATTTT | CAISATGAGNTIYF
TRBJ2-3 | NA | TRBV7-2 | TRBD2 | TGTGCCAGCAGAATACTAGCGGGGACAGATACGCAGTATTTT | CASRILAGTDTQYF
TRBJ2-3 | NA | TRBV11-2 | NA | TGTGCCAGCATCGATCCAGGGGATACCACAGATACGCAGTATTTT | CASIDPGDTTDTQYF
TRBJ2-5 | NA | TRBV6-5 | NA | TGTGCCAGCAGTTACTCGGGCAGGGATGAGACCCAGTACTTC | CASSYSGRDETQYF
TRBJ2-7 | NA | TRBV5-4 | NA | TGTGCCAGCAGCTTGTTCTACAGGGCCTTCGAGCAGTACTTC | CASSLFYRAFEQYF
TRBJ1-6 | NA | TRBV18 | NA | TGTGCCAGCTCACCCTCCCCCGGGGGAGGAAATTCACCCCTCCACTTT | CASSPSPGGGNSPLHF
TRBJ1-1 | NA | TRBV11-3 | NA | TGTGCCAGCAGCCGGGATGGGAACACTGAAGCTTTCTTT | CASSRDGNTEAFF
TRBJ2-1 | NA | TRBV6-4 | NA | TGTGCCAGCAGTGAGCAAACTAGCTCCAGAGGTGACAATGAGCAGTTCTTC | CASSEQTSSRGDNEQFF
TRBJ1-6 | NA | TRBV7-9 | TRBD1 | TGTGCCAGCAGCCGACAGGGAAATTCACCCCTCCACTTT | CASSRQGNSPLHF
TRBJ2-6 | NA | TRBV5-1 | NA | TGCGCCAGCAGCTTGGCCGCGGGGTCTGGGGCCAACGTCCTGACTTTC | CASSLAAGSGANVLTF
TRBJ2-7 | NA | TRBV10-3 | TRBD2 | TGTGCCTCGACTAGCGGTACCTACGAGCAGTACTTC | CASTSGTYEQYF
TRBJ2-3 | NA | TRBV4-1 | TRBD2 | TGCGCCAGCAGCCAGGAAATAGCGGGGGGGCCAGATACGCAGTATTTT | CASSQEIAGGPDTQYF
TRBJ1-2 | NA | TRBV7-2 | NA | TGTGCCAGCAGTTCCCCGGGGGAGAGGGGCTACACCTTC | CASSSPGERGYTF
TRBJ1-1 | NA | TRBV5-1 | NA | TGCGCCAGCAGCTGGGCAGGGAAAACTGAAGCTTTCTTT | CASSWAGKTEAFF
TRBJ1-2 | NA | TRBV5-1 | TRBD1 | TGCGCCAGCAGCGATAGACCGGGACAGTGGGATGGCTACACCTTC | CASSDRPGQWDGYTF
TRBJ1-6 | few | TRBV9 | NA | TGTGCCAGCAGCCCGACGCTTAGGGAGGGGTCACCGAATTCACCCCTCCACTTT | CASSPTLREGSPNSPLHF
TRBJ1-1 | few | TRBV15 | NA | TGTGCCACCAGCAGAGATAGCGTAGGGCTCGACACTGAAGCTTTCTTT | CATSRDSVGLDTEAFF
TRBJ1-5 | NA | TRBV24-1 | NA | TGTGCCACCAGTGATTTGGACTCAAATCAGCCCCAGCATTTT | CATSDLDSNQPQHF
TRBJ1-1 | NA | TRBV29-1 | NA | TGCAGCGTTGGGCCCCCCGGGGGGGACACTGAAGCTTTCTTT | CSVGPPGGDTEAFF
TRBJ2-7 | NA | TRBV6-5 | NA | TGTGCCAGCAGTTACTCGAGCCGGTTCTACGAGCAGTACTTC | CASSYSSRFYEQYF
TRBJ1-2 | few | TRBV6-5 | NA | TGTGCCAGCCAACCCAGCGTCGGACAATATGGCTACACCTTC | CASQPSVGQYGYTF